The clone carrying this T cell receptor (beta chain) was picked up many times. No antigen is known for it. Germline assignment: CDR1 GTSNPN and CDR2 SVGIG (reference sequence). V lost 4 bases and J 0 bases, leaving 12 bases between the germline ends. The CDR3 extends over 15 amino acids. The entry originates in a study of read filtering for tumor transcriptome and immune sequencing. Turning to the study itself: R-ISS stage counts were fewer than ten for I, 15 to 20 for II, roughly seven for III. Per sample, TCR-region reads ranged about 4 to 10.27 million by IR-seq, about 75 to 1273 by RNA-seq.

Molecular barcoded adaptors covering alpha/delta and beta/gamma chains were used on approximately 400 ng RNA. TCRdb re-called the reads through MiXCR, storing one row per CDR3 protein. The table shows 39,000 or so distinct CDR3 sequences, with 13% occurring only once. Findings and caveats of the study: Around 80% of IR-seq clonotypes had a single read, yet these held approximately 3.5% of reads. The CD138-negative fraction was mixed bone marrow immune cells, not pure T cells.

V usage is TRBV30 and J usage is TRBJ2-2, with D possibly matching TRBD2 (6 bases). The TCR originated in a donor aged 40 or over with multiple myeloma. Sequenced sample: a population of CD138-negative cells sorted from bone marrow. As DNA, the CDR3 is TGTGCCTGGACCGAGGGACTTTCGAACACCGGGGAGCTGTTTTTT. Translating gives CAWTEGLSNTGELFF.